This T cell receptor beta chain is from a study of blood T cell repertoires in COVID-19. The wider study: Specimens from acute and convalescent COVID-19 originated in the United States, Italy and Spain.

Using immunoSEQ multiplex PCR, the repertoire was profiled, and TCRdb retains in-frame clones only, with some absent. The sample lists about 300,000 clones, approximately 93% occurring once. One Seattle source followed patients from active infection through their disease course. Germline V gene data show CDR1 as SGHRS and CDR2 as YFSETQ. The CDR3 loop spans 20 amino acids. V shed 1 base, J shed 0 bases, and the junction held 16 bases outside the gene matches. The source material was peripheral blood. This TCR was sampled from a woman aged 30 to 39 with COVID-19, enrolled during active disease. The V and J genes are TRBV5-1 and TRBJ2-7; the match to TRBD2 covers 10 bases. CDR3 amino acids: CASSLRGGRTSGVSSYEQYF. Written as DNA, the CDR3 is TGCGCCAGCAGCTTGAGAGGAGGGAGGACTAGCGGAGTCTCCTCCTACGAGCAGTACTTC.